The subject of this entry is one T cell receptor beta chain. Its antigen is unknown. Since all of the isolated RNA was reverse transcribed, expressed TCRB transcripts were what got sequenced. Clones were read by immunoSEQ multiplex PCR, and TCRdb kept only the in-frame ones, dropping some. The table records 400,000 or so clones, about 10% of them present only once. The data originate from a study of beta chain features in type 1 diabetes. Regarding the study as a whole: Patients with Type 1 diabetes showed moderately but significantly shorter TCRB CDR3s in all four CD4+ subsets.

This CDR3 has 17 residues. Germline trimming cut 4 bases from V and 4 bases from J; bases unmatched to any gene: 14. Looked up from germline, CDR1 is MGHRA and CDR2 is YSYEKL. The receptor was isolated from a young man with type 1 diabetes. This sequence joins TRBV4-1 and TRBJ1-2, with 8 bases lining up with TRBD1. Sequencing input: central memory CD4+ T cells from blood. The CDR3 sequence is CASSPSLSGGQSYGYTF. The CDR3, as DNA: TGCGCCAGCAGCCCTTCCCTTTCAGGGGGCCAAAGCTATGGCTACACCTTC.